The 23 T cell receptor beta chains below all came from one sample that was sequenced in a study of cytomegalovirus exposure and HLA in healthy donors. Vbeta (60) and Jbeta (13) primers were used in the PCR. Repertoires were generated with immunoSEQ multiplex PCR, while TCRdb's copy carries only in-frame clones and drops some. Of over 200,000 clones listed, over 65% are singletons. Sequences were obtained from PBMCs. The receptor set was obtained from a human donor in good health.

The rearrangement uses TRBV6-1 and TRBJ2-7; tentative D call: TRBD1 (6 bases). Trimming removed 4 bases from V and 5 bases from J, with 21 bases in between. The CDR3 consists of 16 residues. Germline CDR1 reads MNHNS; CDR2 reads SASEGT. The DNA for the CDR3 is TGTGCCAGCAGTGCTCAGGGGAACTATCTCGCGGACGAGCAGTACTTC. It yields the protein CASSAQGNYLADEQYF.

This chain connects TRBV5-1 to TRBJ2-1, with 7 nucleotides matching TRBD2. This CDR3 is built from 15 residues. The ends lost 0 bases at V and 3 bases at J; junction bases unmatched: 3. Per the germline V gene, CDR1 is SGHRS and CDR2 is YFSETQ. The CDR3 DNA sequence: TGCGCCAGCAGCTTGGCGCTAGCGGACTACAATGAGCAGTTCTTC. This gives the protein CASSLALADYNEQFF.

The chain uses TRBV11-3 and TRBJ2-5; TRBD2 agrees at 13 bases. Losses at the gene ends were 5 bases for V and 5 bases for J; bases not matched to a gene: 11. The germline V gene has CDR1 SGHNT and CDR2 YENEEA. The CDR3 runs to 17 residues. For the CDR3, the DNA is TGTGCCAGCAGCCGGGGGACCGGGACTAGCGGGACGGAGACCCAGTACTTC. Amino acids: CASSRGTGTSGTETQYF. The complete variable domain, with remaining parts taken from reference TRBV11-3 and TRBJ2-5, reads EAGVVQSPRYKIIEKKQPVAFWCNPISGHNTLYWYLQNLGQGPELLIRYENEEAVDDSQLPKDRFSAERLKGVDSTLKIQPAELGDSAVYLCASSRGTGTSGTETQYFGPGTRLLVL.

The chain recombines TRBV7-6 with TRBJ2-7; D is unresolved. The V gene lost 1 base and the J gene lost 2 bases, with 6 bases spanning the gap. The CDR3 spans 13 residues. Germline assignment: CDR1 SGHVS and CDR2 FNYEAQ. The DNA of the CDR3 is TGTGCCAGCAGCTTAGACACAGCCTACGAGCAGTACTTC. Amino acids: CASSLDTAYEQYF. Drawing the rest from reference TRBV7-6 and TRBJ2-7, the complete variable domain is GAGVSQSPRYKVTKRGQDVALRCDPISGHVSLYWYRQALGQGPEFLTYFNYEAQQDKSGLPNDRFSAERPEGSISTLTIQRTEQRDSAMYRCASSLDTAYEQYFGPGTRLTVT.

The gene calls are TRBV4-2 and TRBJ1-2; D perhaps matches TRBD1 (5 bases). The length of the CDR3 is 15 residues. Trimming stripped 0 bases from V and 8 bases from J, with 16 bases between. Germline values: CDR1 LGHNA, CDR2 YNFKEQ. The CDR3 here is CASSQDLEGTGGYTF. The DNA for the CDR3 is TGTGCCAGCAGCCAAGATCTGGAGGGGACGGGCGGCTACACCTTC.

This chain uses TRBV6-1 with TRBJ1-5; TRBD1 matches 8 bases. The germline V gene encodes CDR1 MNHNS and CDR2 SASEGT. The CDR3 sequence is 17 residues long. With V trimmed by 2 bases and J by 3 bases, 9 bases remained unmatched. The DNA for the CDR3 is TGTGCCAGCAGTGAACAAACGGGACAGGCAATCAATCAGCCCCAGCATTTT. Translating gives CASSEQTGQAINQPQHF.

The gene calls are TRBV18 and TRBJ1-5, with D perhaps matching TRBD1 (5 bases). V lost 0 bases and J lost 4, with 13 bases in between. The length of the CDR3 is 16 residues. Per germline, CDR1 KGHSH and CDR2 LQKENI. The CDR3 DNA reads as TGTGCCAGCTCACCACCGTTCGCAGGGAATAATCAGCCCCAGCATTTT. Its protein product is CASSPPFAGNNQPQHF.

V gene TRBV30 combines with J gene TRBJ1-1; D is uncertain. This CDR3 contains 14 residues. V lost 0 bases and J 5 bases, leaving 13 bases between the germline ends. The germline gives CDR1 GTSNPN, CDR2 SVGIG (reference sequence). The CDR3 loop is CAWSVSKGGTEAFF. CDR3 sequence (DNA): TGTGCCTGGAGTGTAAGTAAGGGAGGGACTGAAGCTTTCTTT.

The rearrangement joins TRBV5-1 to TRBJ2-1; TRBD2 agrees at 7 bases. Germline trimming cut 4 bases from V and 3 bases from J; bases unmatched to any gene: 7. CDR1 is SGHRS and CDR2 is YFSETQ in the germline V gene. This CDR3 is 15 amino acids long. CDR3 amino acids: CASSLGASGYNEQFF. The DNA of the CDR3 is TGCGCCAGCAGCCTAGGGGCTAGCGGCTACAATGAGCAGTTCTTC.

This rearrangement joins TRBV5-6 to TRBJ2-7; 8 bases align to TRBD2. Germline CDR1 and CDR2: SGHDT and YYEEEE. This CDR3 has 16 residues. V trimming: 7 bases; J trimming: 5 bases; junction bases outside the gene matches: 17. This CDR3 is CASQQLQLSGKDEQYF. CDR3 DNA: TGTGCCAGCCAACAGCTTCAACTTAGCGGGAAAGACGAGCAGTACTTC.

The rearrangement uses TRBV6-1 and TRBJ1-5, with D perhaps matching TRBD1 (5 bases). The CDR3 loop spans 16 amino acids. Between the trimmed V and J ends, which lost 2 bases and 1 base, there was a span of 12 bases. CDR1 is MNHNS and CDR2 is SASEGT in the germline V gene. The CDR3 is CASSELMRQSNQPQHF. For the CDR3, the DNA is TGTGCCAGCAGTGAACTAATGAGACAGAGCAATCAGCCCCAGCATTTT.

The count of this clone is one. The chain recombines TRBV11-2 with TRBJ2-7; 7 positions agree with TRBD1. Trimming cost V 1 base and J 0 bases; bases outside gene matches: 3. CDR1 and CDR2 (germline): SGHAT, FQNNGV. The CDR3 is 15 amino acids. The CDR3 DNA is TGTGCCAGCAGCTTAGCACAGGGGATCTCCTACGAGCAGTACTTC. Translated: CASSLAQGISYEQYF.

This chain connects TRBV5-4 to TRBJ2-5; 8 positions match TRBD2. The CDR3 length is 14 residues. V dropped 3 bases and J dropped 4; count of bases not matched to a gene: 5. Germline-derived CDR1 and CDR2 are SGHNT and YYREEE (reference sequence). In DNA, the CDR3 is TGTGCCAGCAGCTCCGGGGGGGGGTCAGAGACCCAGTACTTC. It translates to CASSSGGGSETQYF.

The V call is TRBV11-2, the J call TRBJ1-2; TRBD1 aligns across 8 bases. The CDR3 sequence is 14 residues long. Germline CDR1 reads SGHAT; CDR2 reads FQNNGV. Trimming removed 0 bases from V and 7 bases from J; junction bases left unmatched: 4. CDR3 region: CASSLESRGPGYTF. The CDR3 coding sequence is TGTGCCAGCAGCTTAGAGTCCAGGGGGCCTGGCTACACCTTC. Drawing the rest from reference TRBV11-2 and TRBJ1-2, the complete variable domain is EAGVAQSPRYKIIEKRQSVAFWCNPISGHATLYWYQQILGQGPKLLIQFQNNGVVDDSQLPKDRFSAERLKGVDSTLKIQPAKLEDSAVYLCASSLESRGPGYTFGSGTRLTVV.

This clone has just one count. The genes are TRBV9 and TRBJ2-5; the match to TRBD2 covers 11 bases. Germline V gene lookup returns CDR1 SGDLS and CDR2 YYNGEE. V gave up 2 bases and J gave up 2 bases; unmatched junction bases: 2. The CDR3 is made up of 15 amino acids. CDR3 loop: CASSVGTSGQETQYF. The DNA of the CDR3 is TGTGCCAGCAGCGTTGGGACTAGCGGACAAGAGACCCAGTACTTC.

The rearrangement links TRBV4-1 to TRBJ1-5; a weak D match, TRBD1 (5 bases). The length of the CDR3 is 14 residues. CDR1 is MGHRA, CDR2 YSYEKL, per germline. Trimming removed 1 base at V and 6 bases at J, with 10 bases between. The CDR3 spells CASSQVSGGQPQHF. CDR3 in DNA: TGCGCCAGCAGCCAAGTATCCGGGGGTCAGCCCCAGCATTTT.

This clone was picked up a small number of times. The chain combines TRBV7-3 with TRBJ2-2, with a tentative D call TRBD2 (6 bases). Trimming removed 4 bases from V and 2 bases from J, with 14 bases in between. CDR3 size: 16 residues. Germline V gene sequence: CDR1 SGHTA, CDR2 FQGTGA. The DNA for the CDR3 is TGTGCCAGCAGCTCGCCGAGGGGAGGAAACACCGGGGAGCTGTTTTTT. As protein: CASSSPRGGNTGELFF. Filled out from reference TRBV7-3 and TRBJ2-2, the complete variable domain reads GAGVSQTPSNKVTEKGKYVELRCDPISGHTALYWYRQSLGQGPEFLIYFQGTGAADDSGLPNDRFFAVRPEGSVSTLKIQRTERGDSAVYLCASSSPRGGNTGELFFGEGSRLTVL.

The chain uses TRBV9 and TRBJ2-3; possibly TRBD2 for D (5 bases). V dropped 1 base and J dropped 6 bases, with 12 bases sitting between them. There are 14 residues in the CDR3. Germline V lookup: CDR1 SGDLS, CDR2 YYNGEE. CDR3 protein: CASSVLSSSDTQYF. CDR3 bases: TGTGCCAGCAGCGTACTGTCTAGCTCTGATACGCAGTATTTT.

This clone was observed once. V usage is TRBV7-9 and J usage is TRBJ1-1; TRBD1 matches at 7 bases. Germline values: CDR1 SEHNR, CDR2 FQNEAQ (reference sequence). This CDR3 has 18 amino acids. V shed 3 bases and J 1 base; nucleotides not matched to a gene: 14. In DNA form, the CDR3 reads TGTGCCAGCAGCTTTGGGGTAGGGGGCTACGTACGGAACACTGAAGCTTTCTTT. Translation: CASSFGVGGYVRNTEAFF.

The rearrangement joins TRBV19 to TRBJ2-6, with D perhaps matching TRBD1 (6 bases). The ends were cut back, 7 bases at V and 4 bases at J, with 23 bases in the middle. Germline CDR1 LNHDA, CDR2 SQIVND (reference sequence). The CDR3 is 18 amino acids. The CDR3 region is CASMFFPGVGNGANVLTF. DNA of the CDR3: TGTGCCAGTATGTTTTTCCCAGGGGTTGGTAACGGGGCCAACGTCCTGACTTTC.

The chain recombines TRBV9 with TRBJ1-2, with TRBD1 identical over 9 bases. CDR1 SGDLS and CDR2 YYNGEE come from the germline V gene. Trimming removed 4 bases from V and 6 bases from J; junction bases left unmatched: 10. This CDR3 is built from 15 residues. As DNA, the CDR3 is TGTGCCAGCAGCACCCGGGGACAGGGCGTCGATGGCTACACCTTC. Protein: CASSTRGQGVDGYTF.

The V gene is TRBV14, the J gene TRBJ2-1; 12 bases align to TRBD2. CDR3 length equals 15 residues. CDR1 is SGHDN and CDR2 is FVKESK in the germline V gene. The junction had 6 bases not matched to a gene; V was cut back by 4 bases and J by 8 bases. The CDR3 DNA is TGTGCCAGCAGCCCGACTAGCGGGAGTGGCTATGAGCAGTTCTTC. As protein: CASSPTSGSGYEQFF.

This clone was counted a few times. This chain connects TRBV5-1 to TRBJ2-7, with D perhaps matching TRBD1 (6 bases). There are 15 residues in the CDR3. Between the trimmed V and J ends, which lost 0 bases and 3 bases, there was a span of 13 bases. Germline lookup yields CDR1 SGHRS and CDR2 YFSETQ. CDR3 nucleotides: TGCGCCAGCAGCTTGGATGCTGCCAGGGGCTACGAGCAGTACTTC. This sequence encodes CASSLDAARGYEQYF.